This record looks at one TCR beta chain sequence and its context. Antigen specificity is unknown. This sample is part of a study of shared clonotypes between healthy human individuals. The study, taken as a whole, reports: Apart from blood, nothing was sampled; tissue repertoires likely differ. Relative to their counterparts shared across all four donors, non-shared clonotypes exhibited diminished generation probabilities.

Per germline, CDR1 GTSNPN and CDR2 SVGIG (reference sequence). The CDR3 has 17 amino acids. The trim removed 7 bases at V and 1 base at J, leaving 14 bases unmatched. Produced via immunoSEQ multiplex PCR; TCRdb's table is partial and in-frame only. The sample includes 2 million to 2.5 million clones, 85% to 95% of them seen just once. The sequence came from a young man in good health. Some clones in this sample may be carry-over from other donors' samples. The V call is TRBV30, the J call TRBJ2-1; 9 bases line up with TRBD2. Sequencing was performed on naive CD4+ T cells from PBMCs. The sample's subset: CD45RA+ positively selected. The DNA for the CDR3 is TGTGCCTTTAAGGGCGGGAGGGAGCTCGGATCCTACAATGAGCAGTTCTTC. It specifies CAFKGGRELGSYNEQFF.